These 26 T cell receptor beta chains came from one sample sequenced in a study of cytomegalovirus exposure and HLA in healthy donors. PCR primers comprised 60 Vbeta and 13 Jbeta primers. Measured with immunoSEQ multiplex PCR; TCRdb has only the in-frame clones, and not every one. The data show 150,000 to 250,000 clones, approximately 85% seen once. Sequencing was performed on PBMCs. The receptors come from a woman in her forties or fifties in good health and CMV-seronegative.

A single count supports this clone. V usage is TRBV5-4 and J usage is TRBJ2-7; no clear D gene. CDR1 and CDR2 (germline): SGHNT, YYREEE (reference sequence). V was pared by 0 bases and J by 1 base, with 8 bases between. The CDR3 contains 14 residues. The CDR3 spells CASSLAARSYEQYF. DNA for the CDR3: TGTGCCAGCAGCTTGGCCGCCAGATCCTACGAGCAGTACTTC.

The V and J genes are TRBV27 and TRBJ2-7, with 11 bases matching TRBD1. Trimming removed 2 bases from V and 4 bases from J; junction bases left unmatched: 4. The CDR3 has 15 amino acids. Germline loops: CDR1 MNHEY, CDR2 SMNVEV (reference sequence). CDR3 amino acids: CASSLIGQGAYEQYF. Here the CDR3 DNA reads TGTGCCAGCAGTTTAATTGGACAGGGGGCTTACGAGCAGTACTTC.

The chain combines TRBV5-1 with TRBJ2-5; the match to TRBD1 covers 7 bases. The closer fit of TRBJ2-7 to the DNA end suggests the J call may be wrong. Germline loops: CDR1 SGHRS, CDR2 YFSETQ. The CDR3 totals 14 residues. The CDR3 here is CASSSRQGSYEQYF. CDR3 in DNA: TGCGCCAGCAGCTCCCGACAGGGATCCTACGAGCAGTACTTC.

The V gene is TRBV2, the J gene TRBJ1-2; possible D gene TRBD1, 6 bases. Deletions cut 7 bases from V and 0 bases from J, with 21 bases between. The germline gives CDR1 SNHLY, CDR2 FYNNEI. The CDR3 extends over 17 amino acids. The CDR3 loop reads CASTQSQGRGSNYGYTF. DNA for the CDR3: TGTGCCAGCACTCAGTCCCAGGGGAGGGGATCTAACTATGGCTACACCTTC. The whole variable domain, remainder taken from reference TRBV2 and TRBJ1-2, is EPEVTQTPSHQVTQMGQEVILRCVPISNHLYFYWYRQILGQKVEFLVSFYNNEISEKSEIFDDQFSVERPDGSNFTLKIRSTKLEDSAMYFCASTQSQGRGSNYGYTFGSGTRLTVV.

The chain employs TRBV5-1 and TRBJ2-1, with TRBD1 identical over 7 bases. V was pared by 4 bases and J by 2 bases, with 6 bases of the junction left unmatched. The CDR3 contains 15 residues. CDR1 and CDR2 (germline): SGHRS, YFSETQ. The CDR3 is CASSPPTGTYNEQFF. CDR3 bases: TGCGCCAGCAGCCCACCGACAGGGACCTACAATGAGCAGTTCTTC.

The J gene is TRBJ2-1, the V gene TRBV5-1; 9 nucleotides align to TRBD2. Germline V gives CDR1 SGHRS, CDR2 YFSETQ. With 4 bases clipped from V and 9 bases from J, the junction kept 8 bases outside the gene matches. CDR3 size: 14 residues. CDR3 DNA: TGCGCCAGCAGCCTAGCGGGGCCCTACGTTGAGCAGTTCTTC. This codes for CASSLAGPYVEQFF.

This rearrangement joins TRBV25-1 to TRBJ1-6; 7 bases match TRBD1. The CDR3 covers 15 residues. Trimming removed 10 bases from V and 5 bases from J; junction bases left unmatched: 11. Germline V gene data show CDR1 as MGHDK and CDR2 as SYGVNS. The CDR3 sequence: CATGGGQSNNSPLHF. CDR3 in DNA: TGTGCCACCGGGGGGGGACAGTCCAATAATTCACCCCTCCACTTT.

The genes are TRBV11-2 and TRBJ2-1; 8 bases line up with TRBD2. Trimming at V came to 5 bases and at J to 2 bases, leaving 11 bases not matched to a gene. This CDR3 is 17 amino acids long. CDR1 is SGHAT and CDR2 is FQNNGV in the germline V gene. This CDR3 is CASSLRGGGATYNEQFF. The CDR3 nucleotides are TGTGCCAGCAGCCTCCGGGGGGGCGGGGCTACCTACAATGAGCAGTTCTTC.

The chain combines TRBV27 with TRBJ1-5, with D unclear. CDR1 and CDR2 (germline): MNHEY, SMNVEV (reference sequence). The V end lost 6 bases, the J end lost 5 bases, and 20 bases lay between the germline ends. This CDR3 spans 16 amino acids. The CDR3 region is CASSREGTHWHQPQHF. The DNA of the CDR3 is TGTGCCAGCAGCCGAGAGGGAACCCATTGGCATCAGCCCCAGCATTTT.

The V and J genes are TRBV7-9 and TRBJ2-5, with TRBD2 matching 10 bases. V dropped 6 bases and J dropped 7; count of bases not matched to a gene: 14. CDR3 length: 16 amino acids. The germline CDR1 and CDR2 sequences are SEHNR and FQNEAQ (reference sequence). Here the CDR3 reads CASSSPSSGSMATQYF. The DNA of the CDR3 is TGTGCCAGCAGTTCTCCGTCTAGCGGGAGCATGGCGACCCAGTACTTC.

V usage is TRBV27 and J usage is TRBJ2-7; 12 nucleotides line up with TRBD1. Germline CDR1 reads MNHEY; CDR2 reads SMNVEV (reference sequence). V lost 8 bases and J lost 5; bases outside the gene matches: 4. The CDR3 sequence is 13 residues long. CDR3 in amino acids: CASQGQGADEQYF. As DNA, the CDR3 is TGTGCCAGCCAGGGACAGGGGGCCGACGAGCAGTACTTC.

The V and J genes are TRBV7-2 and TRBJ1-2, with TRBD1 identical over 7 bases. The V gene end was trimmed by 4 bases and the J gene end by 4 bases; junction bases not matched to a gene: 6. The CDR3 contains 14 residues. The germline CDR1 and CDR2 sequences are SGHTA and FQGNSA. The CDR3: CASSYDRESYGYTF. CDR3 bases: TGTGCCAGCAGCTACGACAGGGAGAGCTATGGCTACACCTTC. The entire variable domain, with the rest obtained from reference TRBV7-2 and TRBJ1-2, is as follows: GAGVSQSPSNKVTEKGKDVELRCDPISGHTALYWYRQSLGQGLEFLIYFQGNSAPDKSGLPSDRFSAERTGGSVSTLTIQRTQQEDSAVYLCASSYDRESYGYTFGSGTRLTVV.

In its sample, this clone was seen a few times. The chain links TRBV7-9 to TRBJ2-5; 12 bases are a match to TRBD2. In germline, CDR1 is SEHNR, CDR2 FQNEAQ (reference sequence). CDR3 size: 17 residues. After removal of 4 bases from V and 3 bases from J, the junction contained 9 bases not matched to a gene. CDR3 DNA sequence: TGTGCCAGCAGCTCAGGGGCTAGCGGGAGGGGGGAAGAGACCCAGTACTTC. Amino acid sequence: CASSSGASGRGEETQYF.

The chain is built from TRBV7-2 and TRBJ2-7; D is perhaps TRBD2 (5 bases). CDR1 and CDR2 from the germline V gene are SGHTA and FQGNSA. There are 14 residues in the CDR3. Trimming stripped 1 base from V and 5 bases from J, with 12 bases between. The CDR3 is CASSLGGLDHEQYF. The CDR3 DNA sequence: TGTGCCAGCAGCTTAGGTGGACTTGACCACGAGCAGTACTTC.

J is TRBJ1-1 and V is TRBV18; TRBD1 is a possible D gene (6 bases). V shed 0 bases and J shed 4 bases, with 15 bases lying between them. Germline CDR1 reads KGHSH; CDR2 reads LQKENI. There are 16 residues in the CDR3. The CDR3 sequence: CASSPPRGAMVTEAFF. The CDR3 coding sequence is TGTGCCAGCTCACCACCTCGGGGGGCTATGGTCACTGAAGCTTTCTTT.

This rearrangement joins TRBV5-1 to TRBJ2-1; the match to TRBD2 covers 9 bases. This CDR3 comprises 14 residues. Germline V CDR1 and CDR2: SGHRS, YFSETQ. V trimming: 4 bases; J trimming: 3 bases; junction bases outside the gene matches: 2. CDR3 sequence: CASSGAGGYNEQFF. CDR3 nucleotides: TGCGCCAGCAGCGGAGCGGGGGGCTACAATGAGCAGTTCTTC.

V is TRBV6-5 and J is TRBJ2-7, with D maybe TRBD2 (6 bases). Germline loops: CDR1 MNHEY, CDR2 SVGAGI. The CDR3 is made up of 15 amino acids. V lost 5 bases to trimming and J lost 3 bases, with 17 bases between them. The CDR3 DNA follows: TGTGCCAGCAGTCAACCCGGGGGTCGAAGCTACGAGCAGTACTTC. Its protein product is CASSQPGGRSYEQYF.

The chain is built from TRBV28 and TRBJ1-1; TRBD1 matches 7 bases. Trimming at V came to 5 bases and at J to 4 bases, leaving 7 bases not matched to a gene. CDR1 and CDR2 (germline): MDHEN, SYDVKM. This CDR3 region has 14 residues. This chain's CDR3 is CASSITTGLTEAFF. The DNA for the CDR3 is TGTGCCAGCAGTATCACGACAGGGCTCACTGAAGCTTTCTTT.

This chain uses TRBV9 with TRBJ2-4, with a possible D match to TRBD1 (6 bases). The CDR3 extends over 16 amino acids. The V gene's germline CDR1 is SGDLS and CDR2 YYNGEE. V gave up 0 bases and J gave up 2 bases, with 12 bases separating them. The CDR3, as DNA: TGTGCCAGCAGCGTAGGGGGGCTTGGGACCAAAAACATTCAGTACTTC. This encodes CASSVGGLGTKNIQYF.

A remark on this clone: One end of the junction does not line up with germline, which may come from a read error. V usage is TRBV5-4 and J usage is TRBJ2-5, with 9 bases fitting TRBD2. Germline CDR1 is SGHNT and CDR2 is YYREEE (reference sequence). There are 16 residues in the CDR3. CDR3 loop: CASSLGLAEGQETQYF. CDR3 DNA: TGTGCCAGCAGCTTGGGACTAGCGGAGGGTCAAGAGACTCAGTACTTC.

The rearrangement joins TRBV5-1 to TRBJ2-2, with TRBD1 matching over 7 bases. V dropped 4 bases and J dropped 7; count of bases not matched to a gene: 13. CDR1 SGHRS and CDR2 YFSETQ come from the germline V gene. The CDR3 spans 16 residues. The CDR3, as DNA: TGCGCCAGCAGCCTCCGGGACAGAAACTCCGGCGGGGAGCTGTTTTTT. Translating gives CASSLRDRNSGGELFF.

The chain combines TRBV29-1 with TRBJ2-1; 9 bases match TRBD2. Trimming cost V 3 bases and J 9 bases; bases outside gene matches: 9. Germline V lookup: CDR1 SQVTM, CDR2 ANQGSEA. The CDR3 extends over 14 amino acids. CDR3 DNA sequence: TGCAGCGTTGACCCAGCGGGAGGACTTTTTGAGCAGTTCTTC. Translation gives CSVDPAGGLFEQFF.

The CDR3 sequence is CASSQGLAGTGELFF. CDR3 DNA sequence: TGTGCCAGCAGCCAGGGACTAGCGGGGACCGGGGAGCTGTTTTTT. The rearrangement joins TRBV7-2 to TRBJ2-2; 13 bases fit TRBD2. Germline V CDR1 and CDR2: SGHTA, FQGNSA. The length of the CDR3 is 15 residues. Germline trimming cut 5 bases from V and 5 bases from J; bases unmatched to any gene: 2.

The chain couples TRBV7-3 to TRBJ1-2, with D maybe TRBD1 (6 bases). Between the trimmed V and J ends, which lost 2 bases and 8 bases, there was a span of 15 bases. The germline V gene encodes CDR1 SGHTA and CDR2 FQGTGA. CDR3 size: 14 residues. This CDR3 is CASSLSGAGGGYTF. CDR3 DNA: TGTGCCAGCAGCTTATCAGGGGCAGGAGGCGGCTACACCTTC.

The chain employs TRBV6-4 and TRBJ2-2, with 10 bases aligning to TRBD2. The CDR3 spans 15 residues. Germline loops: CDR1 MRHNA, CDR2 SNTAGT. The V and J ends lost 11 bases and 2 bases, in that order; junction bases with no gene match: 8. CDR3 bases: TGTGCCCGCTCACTAGCGGGACTAAACACCGGGGAGCTGTTTTTT. It is translated as CARSLAGLNTGELFF.

This chain connects TRBV7-3 to TRBJ1-1; D unresolved. The germline gives CDR1 SGHTA, CDR2 FQGTGA. The CDR3 runs to 14 residues. V lost 1 base to trimming and J lost 1 base, with 7 bases between them. The CDR3 spells CASSLIPGNTEAFF. CDR3 nucleotides: TGTGCCAGCAGCTTAATCCCAGGGAACACTGAAGCTTTCTTT.